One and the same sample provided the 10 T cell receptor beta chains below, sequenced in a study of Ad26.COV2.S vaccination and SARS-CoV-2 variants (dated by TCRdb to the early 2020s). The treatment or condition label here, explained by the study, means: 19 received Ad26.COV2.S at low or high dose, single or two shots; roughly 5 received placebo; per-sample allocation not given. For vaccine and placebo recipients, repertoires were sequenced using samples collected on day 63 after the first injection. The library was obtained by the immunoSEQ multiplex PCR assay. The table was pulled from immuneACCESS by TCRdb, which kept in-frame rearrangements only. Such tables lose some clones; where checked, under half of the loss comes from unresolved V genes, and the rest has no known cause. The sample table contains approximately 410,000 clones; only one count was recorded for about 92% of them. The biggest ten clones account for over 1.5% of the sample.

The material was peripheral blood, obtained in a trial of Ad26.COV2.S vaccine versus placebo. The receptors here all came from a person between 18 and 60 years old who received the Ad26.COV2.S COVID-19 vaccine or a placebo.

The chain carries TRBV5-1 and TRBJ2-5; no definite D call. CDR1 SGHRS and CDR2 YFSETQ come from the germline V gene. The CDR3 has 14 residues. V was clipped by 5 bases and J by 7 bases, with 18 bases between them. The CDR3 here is CASRRALLLGTQYF. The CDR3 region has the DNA TGCGCCAGCAGAAGGGCCCTTCTTCTGGGGACCCAGTACTTC.

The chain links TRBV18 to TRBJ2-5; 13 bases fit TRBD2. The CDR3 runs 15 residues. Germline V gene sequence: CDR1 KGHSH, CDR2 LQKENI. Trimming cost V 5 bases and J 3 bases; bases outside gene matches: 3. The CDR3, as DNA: TGTGCCAGCTCAACTAGCGGGGGGGCAGAAGAGACCCAGTACTTC. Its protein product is CASSTSGGAEETQYF.

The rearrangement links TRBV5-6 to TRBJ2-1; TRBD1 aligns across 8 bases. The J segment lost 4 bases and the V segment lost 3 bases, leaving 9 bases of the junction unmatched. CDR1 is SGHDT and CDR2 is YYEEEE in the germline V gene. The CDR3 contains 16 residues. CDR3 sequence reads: CASSWNGQGVYNEQFF. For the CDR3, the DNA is TGTGCCAGCAGCTGGAACGGACAGGGTGTGTACAATGAGCAGTTCTTC.

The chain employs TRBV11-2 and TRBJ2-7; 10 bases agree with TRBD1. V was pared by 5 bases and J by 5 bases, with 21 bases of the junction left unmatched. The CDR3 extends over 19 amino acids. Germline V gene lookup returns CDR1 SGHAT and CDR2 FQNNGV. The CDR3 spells CASSTFKRGQGFKRDEQYF. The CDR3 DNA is TGTGCCAGCAGCACATTCAAAAGGGGACAGGGGTTTAAGCGTGACGAGCAGTACTTC.

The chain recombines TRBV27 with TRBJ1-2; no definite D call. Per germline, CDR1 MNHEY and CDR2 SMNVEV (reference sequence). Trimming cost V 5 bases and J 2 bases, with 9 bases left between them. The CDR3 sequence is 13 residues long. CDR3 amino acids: CASSRPDNYGYTF. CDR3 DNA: TGTGCCAGCAGTCGTCCGGACAACTATGGCTACACCTTC.

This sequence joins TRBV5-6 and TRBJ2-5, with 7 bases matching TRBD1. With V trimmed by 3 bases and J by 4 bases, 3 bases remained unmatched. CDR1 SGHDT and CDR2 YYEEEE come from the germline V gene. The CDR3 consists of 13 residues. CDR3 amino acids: CASSSSGGETQYF. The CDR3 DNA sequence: TGTGCCAGCAGCTCTTCAGGGGGAGAGACCCAGTACTTC.

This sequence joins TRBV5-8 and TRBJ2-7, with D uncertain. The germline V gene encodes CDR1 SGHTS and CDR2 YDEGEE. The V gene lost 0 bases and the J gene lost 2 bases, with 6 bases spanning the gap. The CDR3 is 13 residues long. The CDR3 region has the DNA TGTGCCAGCAGCTTGGCAGAGACCTACGAGCAGTACTTC. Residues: CASSLAETYEQYF.

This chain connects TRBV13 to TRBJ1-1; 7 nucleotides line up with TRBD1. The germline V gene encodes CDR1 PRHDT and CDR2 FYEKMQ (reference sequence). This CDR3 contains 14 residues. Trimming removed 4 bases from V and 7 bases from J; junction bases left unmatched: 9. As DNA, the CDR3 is TGTGCCAGCAGCTCCTGGGACAGCACAATTGAAGCTTTCTTT. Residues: CASSSWDSTIEAFF.

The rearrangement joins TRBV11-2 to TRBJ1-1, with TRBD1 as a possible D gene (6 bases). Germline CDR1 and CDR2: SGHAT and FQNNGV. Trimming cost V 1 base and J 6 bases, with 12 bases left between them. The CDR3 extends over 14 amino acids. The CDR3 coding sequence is TGTGCCAGCAGCTTAGGACAGGTGTATGCTGAAGCTTTCTTT. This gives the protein CASSLGQVYAEAFF.

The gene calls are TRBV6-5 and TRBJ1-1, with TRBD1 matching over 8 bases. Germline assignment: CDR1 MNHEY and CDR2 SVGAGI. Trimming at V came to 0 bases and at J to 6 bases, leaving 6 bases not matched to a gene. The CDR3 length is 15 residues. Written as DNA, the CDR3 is TGTGCCAGCAGTTACTCGGACAGGGCCGTGGCTGAAGCTTTCTTT. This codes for CASSYSDRAVAEAFF.